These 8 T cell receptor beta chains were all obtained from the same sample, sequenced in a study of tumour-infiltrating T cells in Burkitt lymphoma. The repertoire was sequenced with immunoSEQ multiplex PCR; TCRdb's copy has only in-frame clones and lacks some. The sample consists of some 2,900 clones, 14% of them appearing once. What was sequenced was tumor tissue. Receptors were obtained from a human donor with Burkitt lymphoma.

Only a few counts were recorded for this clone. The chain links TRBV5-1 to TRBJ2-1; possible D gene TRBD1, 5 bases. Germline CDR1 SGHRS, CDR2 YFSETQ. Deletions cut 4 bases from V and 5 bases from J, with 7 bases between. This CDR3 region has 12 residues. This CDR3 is CASSGANNEQFF. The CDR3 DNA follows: TGCGCCAGCAGCGGGGCGAACAATGAGCAGTTCTTC.

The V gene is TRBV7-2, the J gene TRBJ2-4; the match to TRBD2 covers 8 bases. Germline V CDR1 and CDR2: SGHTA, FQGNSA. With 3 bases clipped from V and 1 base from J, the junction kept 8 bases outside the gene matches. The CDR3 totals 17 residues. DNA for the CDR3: TGTGCCAGCAGCTTTTTCAGCGGGAGTGGGGCCAAAAACATTCAGTACTTC. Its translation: CASSFFSGSGAKNIQYF.

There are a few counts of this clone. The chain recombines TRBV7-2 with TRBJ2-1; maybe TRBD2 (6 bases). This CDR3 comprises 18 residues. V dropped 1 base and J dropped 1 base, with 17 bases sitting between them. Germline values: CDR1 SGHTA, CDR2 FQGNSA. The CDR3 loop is CASSLEGRGSGSYNEQFF. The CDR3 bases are TGTGCCAGCAGCTTAGAAGGGCGGGGTTCTGGTTCCTACAATGAGCAGTTCTTC.

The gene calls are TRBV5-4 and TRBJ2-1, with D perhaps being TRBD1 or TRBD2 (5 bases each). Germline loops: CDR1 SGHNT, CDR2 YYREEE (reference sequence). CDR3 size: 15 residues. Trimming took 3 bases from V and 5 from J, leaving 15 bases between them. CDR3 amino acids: CASSWGPTPDNEQFF. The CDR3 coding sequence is TGTGCCAGCAGCTGGGGACCTACGCCAGACAATGAGCAGTTCTTC.

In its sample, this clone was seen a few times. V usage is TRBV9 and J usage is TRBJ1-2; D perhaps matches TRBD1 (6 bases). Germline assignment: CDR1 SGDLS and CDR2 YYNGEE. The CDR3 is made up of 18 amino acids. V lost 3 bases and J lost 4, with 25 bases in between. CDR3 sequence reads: CASSDVASYRVVTYGYTF. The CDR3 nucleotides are TGTGCCAGCAGCGACGTCGCTTCATACAGGGTAGTTACCTATGGCTACACCTTC. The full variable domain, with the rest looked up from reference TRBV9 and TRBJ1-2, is DSGVTQTPKHLITATGQRVTLRCSPRSGDLSVYWYQQSLDQGLQFLIQYYNGEERAKGNILERFSAQQFPDLHSELNLSSLELGDSALYFCASSDVASYRVVTYGYTFGSGTRLTVV.

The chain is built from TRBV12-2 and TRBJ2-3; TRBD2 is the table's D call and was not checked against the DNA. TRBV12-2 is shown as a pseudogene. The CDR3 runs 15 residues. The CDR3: CASRSLGGRTDTQYF. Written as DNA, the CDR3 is TGTGCAAGTCGCTCGCTTGGCGGTCGGACAGATACGCAGTATTTT.

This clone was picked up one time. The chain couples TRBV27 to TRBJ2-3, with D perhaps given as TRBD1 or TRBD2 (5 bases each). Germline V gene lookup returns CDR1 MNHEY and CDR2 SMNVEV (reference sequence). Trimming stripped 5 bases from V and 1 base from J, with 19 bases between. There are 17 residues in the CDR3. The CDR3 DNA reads TGTGCCAGCAGTCCCTACCAAGAAGGGACCCGCACAGATACGCAGTATTTT. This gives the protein CASSPYQEGTRTDTQYF.

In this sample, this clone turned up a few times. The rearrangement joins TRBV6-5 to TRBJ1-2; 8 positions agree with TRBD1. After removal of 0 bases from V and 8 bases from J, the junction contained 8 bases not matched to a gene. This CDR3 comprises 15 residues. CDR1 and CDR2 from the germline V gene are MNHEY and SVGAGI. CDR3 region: CASSYSDRGLRGYTF. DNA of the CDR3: TGTGCCAGCAGTTACTCAGACAGGGGCCTGAGGGGCTACACCTTC.